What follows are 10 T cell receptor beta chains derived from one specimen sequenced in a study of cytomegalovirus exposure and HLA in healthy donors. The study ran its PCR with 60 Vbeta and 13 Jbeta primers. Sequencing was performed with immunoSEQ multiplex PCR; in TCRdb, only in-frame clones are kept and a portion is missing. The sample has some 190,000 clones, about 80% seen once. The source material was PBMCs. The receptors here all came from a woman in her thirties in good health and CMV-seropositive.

The CDR3 is CASSITSGGLNYGYTF. The DNA of the CDR3 is TGTGCCAGTAGTATAACCTCGGGAGGCTTGAACTATGGCTACACCTTC. V and J are TRBV19 and TRBJ1-2; D is uncertain. The CDR3 has 16 amino acids. Trimming took off 2 bases at V and 2 bases at J, with 15 bases between the two ends. Germline V gene lookup returns CDR1 LNHDA and CDR2 SQIVND (reference sequence).

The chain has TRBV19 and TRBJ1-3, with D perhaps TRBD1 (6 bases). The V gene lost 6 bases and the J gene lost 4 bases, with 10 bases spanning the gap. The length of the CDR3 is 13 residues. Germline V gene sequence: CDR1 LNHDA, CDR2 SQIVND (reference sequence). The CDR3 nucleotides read TGTGCCAGTAGCCAGGGGACGGGAAACACCATATATTTT. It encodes CASSQGTGNTIYF. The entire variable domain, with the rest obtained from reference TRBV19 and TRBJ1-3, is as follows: DGGITQSPKYLFRKEGQNVTLSCEQNLNHDAMYWYRQDPGQGLRLIYYSQIVNDFQKGDIAEGYSVSREKKESFPLTVTSAQKNPTAFYLCASSQGTGNTIYFGEGSWLTVV.

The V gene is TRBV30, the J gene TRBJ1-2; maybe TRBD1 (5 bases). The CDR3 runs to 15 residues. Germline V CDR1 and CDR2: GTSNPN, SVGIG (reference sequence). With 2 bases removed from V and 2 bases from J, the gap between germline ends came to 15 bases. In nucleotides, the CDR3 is TGTGCCTGGAGTCTGACTCGCGGGGGGAACTATGGCTACACCTTC. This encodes CAWSLTRGGNYGYTF.

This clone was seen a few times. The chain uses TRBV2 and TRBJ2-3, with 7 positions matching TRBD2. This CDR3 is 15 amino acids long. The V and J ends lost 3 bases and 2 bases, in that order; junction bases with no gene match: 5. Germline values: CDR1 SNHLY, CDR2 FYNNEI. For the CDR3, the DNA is TGTGCCAGCAGTGACCGGGACTACTACACAGATACGCAGTATTTT. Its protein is CASSDRDYYTDTQYF. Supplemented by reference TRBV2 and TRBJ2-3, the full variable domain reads EPEVTQTPSHQVTQMGQEVILRCVPISNHLYFYWYRQILGQKVEFLVSFYNNEISEKSEIFDDQFSVERPDGSNFTLKIRSTKLEDSAMYFCASSDRDYYTDTQYFGPGTRLTVL.

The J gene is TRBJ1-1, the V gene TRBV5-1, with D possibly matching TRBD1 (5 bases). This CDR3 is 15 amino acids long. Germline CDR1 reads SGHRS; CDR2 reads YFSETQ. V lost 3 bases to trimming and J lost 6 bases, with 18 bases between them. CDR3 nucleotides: TGCGCCAGCAGCTCAGAAACAGGAGGGGCTTCTGAAGCTTTCTTT. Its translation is CASSSETGGASEAFF.

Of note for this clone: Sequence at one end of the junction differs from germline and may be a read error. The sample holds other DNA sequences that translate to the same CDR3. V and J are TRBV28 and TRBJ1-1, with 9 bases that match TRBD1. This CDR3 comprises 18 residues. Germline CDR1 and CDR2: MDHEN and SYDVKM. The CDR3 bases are TGTGCCAGCAGTTTAGGGGGACAGGGACGAGGGTTTGACACTGAAGCCTTCTTT. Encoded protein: CASSLGGQGRGFDTEAFF.

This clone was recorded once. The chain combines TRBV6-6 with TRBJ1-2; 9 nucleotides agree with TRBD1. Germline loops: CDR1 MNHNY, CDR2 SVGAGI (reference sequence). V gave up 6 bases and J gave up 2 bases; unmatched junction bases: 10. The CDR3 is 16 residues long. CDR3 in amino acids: CASSTGQGQENYGYTF. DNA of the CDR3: TGTGCCAGCAGCACTGGACAGGGGCAAGAAAACTATGGCTACACCTTC.

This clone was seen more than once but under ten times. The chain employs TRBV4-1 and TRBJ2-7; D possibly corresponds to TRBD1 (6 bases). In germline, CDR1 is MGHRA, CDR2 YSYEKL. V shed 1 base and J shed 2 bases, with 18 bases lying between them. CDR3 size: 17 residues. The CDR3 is CASSQGGIQGNTYEQYF. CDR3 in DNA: TGCGCCAGCAGCCAAGGGGGAATACAGGGAAATACCTACGAGCAGTACTTC.

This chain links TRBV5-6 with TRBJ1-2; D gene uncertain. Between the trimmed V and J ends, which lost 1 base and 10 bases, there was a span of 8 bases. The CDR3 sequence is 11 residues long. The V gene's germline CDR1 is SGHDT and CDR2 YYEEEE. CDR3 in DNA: TGTGCCAGCAGCTTGCTAAATGACTACACCTTC. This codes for CASSLLNDYTF. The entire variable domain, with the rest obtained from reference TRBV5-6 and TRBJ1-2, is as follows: DAGVTQSPTHLIKTRGQQVTLRCSPKSGHDTVSWYQQALGQGPQFIFQYYEEEERQRGNFPDRFSGHQFPNYSSELNVNALLLGDSALYLCASSLLNDYTFGSGTRLTVV.

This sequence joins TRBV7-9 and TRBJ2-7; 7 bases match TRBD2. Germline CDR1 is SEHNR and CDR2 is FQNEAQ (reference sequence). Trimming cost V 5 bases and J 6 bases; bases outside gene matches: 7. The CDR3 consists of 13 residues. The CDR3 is CASSTAGVREQYF. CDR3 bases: TGTGCCAGCAGCACCGCGGGGGTTCGCGAGCAGTACTTC.